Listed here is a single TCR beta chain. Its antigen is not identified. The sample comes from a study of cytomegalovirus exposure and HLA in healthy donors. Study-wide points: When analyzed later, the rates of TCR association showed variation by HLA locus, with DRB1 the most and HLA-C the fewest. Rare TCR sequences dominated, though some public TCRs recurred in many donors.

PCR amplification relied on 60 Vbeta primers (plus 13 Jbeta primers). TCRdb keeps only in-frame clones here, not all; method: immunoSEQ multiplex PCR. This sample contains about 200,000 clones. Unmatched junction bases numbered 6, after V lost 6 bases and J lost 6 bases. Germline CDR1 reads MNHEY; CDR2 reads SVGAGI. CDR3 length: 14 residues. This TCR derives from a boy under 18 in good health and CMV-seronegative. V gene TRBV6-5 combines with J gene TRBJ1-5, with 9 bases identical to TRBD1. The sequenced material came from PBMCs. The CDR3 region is CASRGQGRGQPQHF. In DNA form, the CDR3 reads TGTGCCAGCAGGGGACAGGGAAGGGGTCAGCCCCAGCATTTT.